A selection of T cell receptor beta chains follows, all from one sample in a study of T cell responses to AZD1222 COVID-19 vaccine. Clones were read by immunoSEQ multiplex PCR, and TCRdb kept only the in-frame ones, dropping some. The sample comprises some 120,000 clones, about 90% of which are singletons, and roughly 1.5% rests with the top ten. The sample was peripheral blood, taken 28 days after the second AZD1222 dose. The receptors shown here come from an adult who received the AZD1222 COVID-19 vaccine. Each CDR3 is given with its conserved first and last residue.

v_call	j_call	cdr3_length	cdr3_aa
TRBV5-1	TRBJ1-1	17	CASSQLPGGGENTEAFF
TRBV5-5	TRBJ2-3	16	CASSHGTSGSLDTQYF
TRBV27	TRBJ2-2	15	CASSLASGSTGELFF
TRBV7-9	TRBJ1-4	14	CASSFHGTSEKLFF
TRBV6-4	TRBJ2-7	13	CASSVVAGDEQYF
TRBV5-4	TRBJ2-1	15	CASSIGQRDYNEQFF
TRBV9	TRBJ1-2	13	CASSLSDRVGYTF
TRBV7-8	TRBJ1-5	13	CASSPTGYQPQHF
TRBV6-5	TRBJ1-3	15	CASSWDREAGNTIYF
TRBV14	TRBJ1-3	16	CASSQYGGSSGNTIYF
TRBV9	TRBJ1-2	15	CASSFSAGQGDGYTF
TRBV5-6	TRBJ1-2	12	CASSLVRGGYTF
TRBV6-5	TRBJ2-5	14	CASSYLGDQETQYF
TRBV19	TRBJ2-5	14	CASSPAKGEETQYF
TRBV15	TRBJ2-2	15	CATSRDRGNTGELFF
TRBV10-3	TRBJ2-3	14	CAIAGTVLTDTQYF
TRBV5-4	TRBJ2-7	14	CASSSGVAGGEQYF
TRBV5-5	TRBJ1-1	12	CASSLGESEAFF
TRBV5-8	TRBJ2-5	17	CASSWLGTGHSGETQYF
TRBV5-1	TRBJ2-1	13	CASSPGQHNEQFF
TRBV6-5	TRBJ1-1	11	CASSIGLRAFF
TRBV30	TRBJ2-5	11	CAWSVGETQYF
TRBV10-3	TRBJ1-5	16	CAISKGAGGGNQPQHF
TRBV4-2	TRBJ1-6	16	CASSQEGRVGNSPLHF
TRBV24-1	TRBJ2-5	15	CATSDLLRGRETQYF
TRBV19	TRBJ1-2	14	CASGDRETDYGYTF
TRBV28	TRBJ1-2	14	CASSRGPANYGYTF
TRBV3-1/TRBV3-2	TRBJ1-5	14	CASSLGQGGQPQHF
TRBV11-2	TRBJ1-1	16	CASKGGSLGMNTEAFF
TRBV11-2	TRBJ1-2	15	CASSLTTANYYGYTF
TRBV2	TRBJ2-7	12	CASKNTAYEQYF
TRBV14	TRBJ2-2	14	CASSQDVGTGELFF
TRBV19	TRBJ1-4	14	CASSIVPSGEKLFF
TRBV5-1	TRBJ1-4	14	CASSEGFSDEKLFF
TRBV3-1/TRBV3-2	TRBJ1-2	16	CASSQESGQGFYGYTF
TRBV20-1	TRBJ2-7	14	CSASHRERSYEQYF
TRBV7-9	TRBJ2-5	16	CASRPGGRSYQETQYF
TRBV9	TRBJ2-2	14	CASSVLPNTGELFF
TRBV6-5	TRBJ2-7	15	CASSYSIGGSYEQYF
TRBV30	TRBJ2-1	15	CASEGLSGRNNEQFF
TRBV13	TRBJ1-1	11	CASSPGTEAFF
TRBV11-3	TRBJ2-7	13	CASSRRGDYEQYF
TRBV3-1/TRBV3-2	TRBJ1-3	13	CASSLLPGNTIYF
TRBV5-4	TRBJ1-1	16	CASSGERGAFAAEAFF
TRBV5-1	TRBJ2-1	15	CASSLTGLAGDEQFF
TRBV9	TRBJ1-1	14	CASSLLHMNTEAFF
TRBV7-9	TRBJ2-7	16	CAVLGTSGRAFYEQYF
TRBV7-9	TRBJ2-1	21	CASSTHSGTSATTNSYNEQFF
TRBV29-1	TRBJ2-2	16	CSVGDTGTGGTGELFF
TRBV6-5	TRBJ1-1	13	CASSYRGNTEAFF